This is a list of T cell receptor beta chains from one sample in a study of vaccination effects on CD4 cells after COVID-19. Assay: immunoSEQ multiplex PCR; the TCRdb copy retains only in-frame clones and omits some. The sample lists approximately 17,000 clones, around 70% seen once, with over 9% in the top ten. These receptors have no known antigen. The sequences come from CD4+ T cells from PBMCs cultured with SARS-CoV-2 spike peptides, collected after COVID-19 vaccination. The receptors stem from a human donor who received a COVID-19 vaccine. CDR3s include the opening cysteine and the closing phenylalanine or tryptophan. A D gene is named only where the DNA matches it firmly. Part of the rows lack a size; the others show once, few, many or a class for expanded clones.

- | few | TRBJ2-2 | TRBV9 | CASSVGGDDTGELFF | TGTGCCAGCAGCGTAGGAGGGGACGACACCGGGGAGCTGTTTTTT
- | - | TRBJ1-1 | TRBV18 | CASSPSRDTEAFF | TGTGCCAGCTCACCGAGCAGGGACACTGAAGCTTTCTTT
- | few | TRBJ2-2 | TRBV18 | CASSPVTSGATGELFF | TGTGCCAGCTCACCGGTGACCTCCGGGGCGACCGGGGAGCTGTTTTTT
- | - | TRBJ2-7 | TRBV24-1 | CATSGSTNEQYF | TGTGCCACCAGTGGAAGCACCAACGAGCAGTACTTC
- | few | TRBJ2-3 | TRBV3-1/TRBV3-2 | CASSPPMRGTDTQYF | TGTGCCAGCAGCCCTCCAATGAGGGGCACAGATACGCAGTATTTT
- | - | TRBJ2-5 | TRBV6-5 | CASTYSRTLQETQYF | TGTGCCAGCACGTATAGCAGGACCCTCCAAGAGACCCAGTACTTC
TRBD1 | few | TRBJ2-3 | TRBV19 | CASRTGASTDTQYF | TGTGCCAGCAGGACAGGCGCTAGCACAGATACGCAGTATTTT
- | - | TRBJ2-1 | TRBV12-5 | CASGLNPGPRTYNEQFF | TGTGCTAGTGGTTTGAATCCAGGGCCGAGGACCTACAATGAGCAGTTCTTC
- | few | TRBJ2-3 | TRBV4-1 | CASSQTGTDTQYF | TGCGCCAGCAGCCAAACCGGCACAGATACGCAGTATTTT
- | - | TRBJ2-2 | TRBV2 | CASSGSVGGELFF | TGTGCCAGCAGTGGTTCAGTGGGCGGGGAGCTGTTTTTT
- | - | TRBJ1-2 | TRBV30 | CAWSGGAGTSTYGYTF | TGTGCCTGGTCAGGAGGAGCCGGGACGTCAACCTATGGCTACACCTTC
TRBD1 | - | TRBJ1-2 | TRBV19 | CASNLNRGLTGGYTF | TGTGCCAGTAACCTTAACAGGGGATTAACGGGAGGCTACACCTTC
- | - | TRBJ2-5 | TRBV7-2 | CASSLVAGGIETQYF | TGTGCCAGCAGCTTAGTGGCTGGGGGGATAGAGACCCAGTACTTC
- | - | TRBJ1-5 | TRBV6-5 | CASRQVNNQPQHF | TGTGCCAGCAGACAGGTGAACAATCAGCCCCAGCATTTT
- | - | TRBJ1-2 | TRBV30 | CAWSTRPGALLGYTF | TGTGCCTGGAGTACCAGACCGGGGGCGTTACTTGGCTACACCTTC
TRBD2 | - | TRBJ2-3 | TRBV5-6 | CASSSASGGRWNTQYF | TGTGCCAGCAGCTCCGCTAGCGGGGGAAGGTGGAATACGCAGTATTTT
- | few | TRBJ1-1 | TRBV6-5 | CASSSTLGAFF | TGTGCCAGCAGTTCCACCCTTGGAGCTTTCTTT
TRBD2 | - | TRBJ2-3 | TRBV2 | CASSHRNETSGRSTDTQYF | TGTGCCAGCAGTCACCGAAATGAGACTAGCGGGAGGAGCACAGATACGCAGTATTTT